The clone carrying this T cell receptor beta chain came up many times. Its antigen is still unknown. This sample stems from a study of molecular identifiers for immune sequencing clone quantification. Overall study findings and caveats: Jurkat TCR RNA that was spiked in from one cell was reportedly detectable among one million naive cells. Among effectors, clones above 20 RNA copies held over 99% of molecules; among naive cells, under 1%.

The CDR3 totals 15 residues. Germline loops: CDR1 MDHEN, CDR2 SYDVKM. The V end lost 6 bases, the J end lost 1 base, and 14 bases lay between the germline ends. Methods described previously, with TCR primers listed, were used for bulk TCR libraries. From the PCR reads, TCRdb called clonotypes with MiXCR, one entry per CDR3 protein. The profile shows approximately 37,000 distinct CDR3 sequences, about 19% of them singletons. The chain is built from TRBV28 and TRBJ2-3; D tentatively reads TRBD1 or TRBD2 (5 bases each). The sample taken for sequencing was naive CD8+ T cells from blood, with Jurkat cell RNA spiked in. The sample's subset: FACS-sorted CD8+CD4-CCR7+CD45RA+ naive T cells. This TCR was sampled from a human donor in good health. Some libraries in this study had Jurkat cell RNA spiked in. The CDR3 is CASSKTGLGTDTQYF. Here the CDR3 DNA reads TGTGCCAGCAGCAAAACAGGACTCGGCACAGATACGCAGTATTTT. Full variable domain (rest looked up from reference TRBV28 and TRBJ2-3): DVKVTQSSRYLVKRTGEKVFLECVQDMDHENMFWYRQDPGLGLRLIYFSYDVKMKEKGDIPEGYSVSREKKERFSLILESASTNQTSMYLCASSKTGLGTDTQYFGPGTRLTVL.